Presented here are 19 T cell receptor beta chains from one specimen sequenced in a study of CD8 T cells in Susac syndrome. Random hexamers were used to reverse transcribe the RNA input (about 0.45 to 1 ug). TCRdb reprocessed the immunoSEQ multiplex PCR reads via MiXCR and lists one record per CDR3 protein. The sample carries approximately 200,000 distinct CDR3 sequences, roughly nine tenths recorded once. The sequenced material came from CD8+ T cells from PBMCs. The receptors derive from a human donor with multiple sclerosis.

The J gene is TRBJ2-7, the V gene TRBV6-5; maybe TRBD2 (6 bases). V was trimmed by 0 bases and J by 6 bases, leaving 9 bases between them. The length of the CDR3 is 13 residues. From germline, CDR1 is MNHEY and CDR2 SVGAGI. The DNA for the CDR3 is TGTGCCAGCAGTTACTCCGTGGGGGGCGAGCAGTACTTC. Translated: CASSYSVGGEQYF.

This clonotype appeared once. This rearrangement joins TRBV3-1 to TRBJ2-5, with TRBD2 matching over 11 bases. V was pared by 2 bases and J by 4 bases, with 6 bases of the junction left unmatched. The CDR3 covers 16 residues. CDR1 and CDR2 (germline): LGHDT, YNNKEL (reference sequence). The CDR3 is CASSQIPSGGPETQYF. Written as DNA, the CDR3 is TGTGCCAGCAGCCAAATCCCTAGCGGGGGGCCAGAGACCCAGTACTTC.

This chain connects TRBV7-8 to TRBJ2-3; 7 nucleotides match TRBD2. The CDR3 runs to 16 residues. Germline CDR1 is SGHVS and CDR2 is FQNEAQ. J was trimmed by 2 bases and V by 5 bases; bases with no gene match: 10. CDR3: CASSPRGDYHTDTQYF. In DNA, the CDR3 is TGTGCCAGCAGCCCGAGAGGGGACTACCACACAGATACGCAGTATTTT. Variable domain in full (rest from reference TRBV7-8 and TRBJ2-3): GAGVSQSPRYKVAKRGQDVALRCDPISGHVSLFWYQQALGQGPEFLTYFQNEAQLDKSGLPSDRFFAERPEGSVSTLKIQRTQQEDSAVYLCASSPRGDYHTDTQYFGPGTRLTVL.

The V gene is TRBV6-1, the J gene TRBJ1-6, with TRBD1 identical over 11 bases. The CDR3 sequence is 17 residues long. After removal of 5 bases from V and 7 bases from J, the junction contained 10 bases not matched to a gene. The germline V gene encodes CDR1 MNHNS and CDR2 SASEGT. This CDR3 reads CASSLDRGLSGNSPLHF. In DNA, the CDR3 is TGTGCCAGCAGTCTGGACAGGGGGCTTTCGGGCAATTCACCCCTCCACTTT.

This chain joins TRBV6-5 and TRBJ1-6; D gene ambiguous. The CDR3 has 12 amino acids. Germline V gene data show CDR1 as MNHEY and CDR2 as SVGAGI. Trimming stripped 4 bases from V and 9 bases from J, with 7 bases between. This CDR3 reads CASSSRGSPLHF. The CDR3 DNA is TGTGCCAGCAGTTCCCGCGGTTCACCCCTCCACTTT.

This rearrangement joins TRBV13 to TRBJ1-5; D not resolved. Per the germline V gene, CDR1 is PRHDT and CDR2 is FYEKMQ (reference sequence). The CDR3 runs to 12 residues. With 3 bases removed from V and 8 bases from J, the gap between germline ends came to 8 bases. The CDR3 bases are TGTGCCAGCAGCTTGGGTGGAAAGCCCCAGCATTTT. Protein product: CASSLGGKPQHF. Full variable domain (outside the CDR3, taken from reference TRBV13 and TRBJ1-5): AAGVIQSPRHLIKEKRETATLKCYPIPRHDTVYWYQQGPGQDPQFLISFYEKMQSDKGSIPDRFSAQQFSDYHSELNMSSLELGDSALYFCASSLGGKPQHFGDGTRLSIL.

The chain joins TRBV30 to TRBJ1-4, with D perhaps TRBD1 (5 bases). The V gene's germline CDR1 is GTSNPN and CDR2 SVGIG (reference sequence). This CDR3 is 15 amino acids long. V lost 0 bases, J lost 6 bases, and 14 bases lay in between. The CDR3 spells CAWSVLRGSDEKLFF. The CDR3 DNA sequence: TGTGCCTGGAGTGTCCTTCGGGGGTCCGATGAAAAACTGTTTTTT. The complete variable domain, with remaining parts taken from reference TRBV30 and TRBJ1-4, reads SQTIHQWPATLVQPVGSPLSLECTVEGTSNPNLYWYRQAAGRGLQLLFYSVGIGQISSEVPQNLSASRPQDRQFILSSKKLLLSDSGFYLCAWSVLRGSDEKLFFGSGTQLSVL.

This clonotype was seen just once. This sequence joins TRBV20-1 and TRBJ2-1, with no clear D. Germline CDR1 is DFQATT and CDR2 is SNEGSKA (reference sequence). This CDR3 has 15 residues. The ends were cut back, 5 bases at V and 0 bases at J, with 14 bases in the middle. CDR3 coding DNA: TGCAGTGCTTACAGCCTACTGAGCTCCTACAATGAGCAGTTCTTC. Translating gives CSAYSLLSSYNEQFF.

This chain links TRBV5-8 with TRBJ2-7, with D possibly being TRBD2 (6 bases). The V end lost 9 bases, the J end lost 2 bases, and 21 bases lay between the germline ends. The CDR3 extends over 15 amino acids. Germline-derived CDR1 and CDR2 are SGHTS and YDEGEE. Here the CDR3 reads CATTNTGTGAYEQYF. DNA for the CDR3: TGTGCCACTACGAACACCGGGACGGGAGCCTACGAGCAGTACTTC.

CDR3 bases: TGTGCCTGGAGCGGGATGGACAGCCCTAATGAAAAACTGTTTTTT. Amino acids: CAWSGMDSPNEKLFF. This chain connects TRBV30 to TRBJ1-4; D might be TRBD1 (6 bases). Trimming took off 3 bases at V and 3 bases at J, with 14 bases between the two ends. The CDR3 contains 15 residues. Germline V CDR1 and CDR2: GTSNPN, SVGIG (reference sequence). The full variable domain, rest sourced from reference TRBV30 and TRBJ1-4, is SQTIHQWPATLVQPVGSPLSLECTVEGTSNPNLYWYRQAAGRGLQLLFYSVGIGQISSEVPQNLSASRPQDRQFILSSKKLLLSDSGFYLCAWSGMDSPNEKLFFGSGTQLSVL.

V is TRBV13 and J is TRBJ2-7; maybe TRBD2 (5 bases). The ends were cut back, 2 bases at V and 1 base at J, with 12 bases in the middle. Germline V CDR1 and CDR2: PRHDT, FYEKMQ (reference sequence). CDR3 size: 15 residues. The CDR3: CASSLSVGDSYEQYF. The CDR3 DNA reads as TGTGCCAGCAGCTTAAGTGTCGGGGATTCCTACGAGCAGTACTTC.

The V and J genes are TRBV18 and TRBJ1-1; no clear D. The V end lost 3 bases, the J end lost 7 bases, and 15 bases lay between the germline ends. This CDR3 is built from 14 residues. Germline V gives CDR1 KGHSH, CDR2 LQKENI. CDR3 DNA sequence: TGTGCCAGCTCACCCCGGGGTTTCGTCGATGAAGCTTTCTTT. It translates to CASSPRGFVDEAFF.

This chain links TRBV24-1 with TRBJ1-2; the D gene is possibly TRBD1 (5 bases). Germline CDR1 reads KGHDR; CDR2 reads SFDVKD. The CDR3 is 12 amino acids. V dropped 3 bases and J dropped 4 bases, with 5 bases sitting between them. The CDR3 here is CATSDGTYGYTF. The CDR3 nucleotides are TGTGCCACCAGTGATGGGACCTATGGCTACACCTTC.

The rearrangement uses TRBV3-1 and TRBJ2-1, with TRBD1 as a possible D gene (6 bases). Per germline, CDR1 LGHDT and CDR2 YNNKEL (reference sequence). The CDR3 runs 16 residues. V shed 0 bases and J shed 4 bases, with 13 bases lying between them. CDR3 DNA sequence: TGTGCCAGCAGCCAAGAGGGGGCCGTCGGATACAATGAGCAGTTCTTC. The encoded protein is CASSQEGAVGYNEQFF.

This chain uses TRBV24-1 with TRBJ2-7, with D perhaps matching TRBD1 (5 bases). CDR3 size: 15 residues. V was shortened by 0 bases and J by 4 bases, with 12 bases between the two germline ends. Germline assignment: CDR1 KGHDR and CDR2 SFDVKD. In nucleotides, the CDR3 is TGTGCCACCAGTGATTTGGCAGGGAAGTTTTACGAGCAGTACTTC. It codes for CATSDLAGKFYEQYF.

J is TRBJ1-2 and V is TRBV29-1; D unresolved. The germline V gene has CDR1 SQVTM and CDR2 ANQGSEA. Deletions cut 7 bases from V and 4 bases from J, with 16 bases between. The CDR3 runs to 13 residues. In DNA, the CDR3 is TGCAGCGCAAAGAAGACGGAGGGCTATGGCTACACCTTC. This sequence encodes CSAKKTEGYGYTF.

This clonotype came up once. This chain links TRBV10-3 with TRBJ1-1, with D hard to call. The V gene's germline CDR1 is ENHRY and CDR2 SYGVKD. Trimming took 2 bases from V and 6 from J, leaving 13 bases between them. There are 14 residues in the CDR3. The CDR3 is CAISEPRLNPEAFF. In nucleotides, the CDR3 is TGTGCCATCAGTGAGCCCCGACTAAACCCTGAAGCTTTCTTT.

The CDR3 coding sequence is TGTGCCAGCAGCCAAGATCCCGGGGGCGTGTACGAGCAGTACTTC. Translation: CASSQDPGGVYEQYF. V is TRBV4-2 and J is TRBJ2-7; D may match TRBD1 or TRBD2 (6 bases each). Germline CDR1 reads LGHNA; CDR2 reads YNFKEQ. The V gene lost 0 bases and the J gene lost 4 bases, with 13 bases spanning the gap. This CDR3 region has 15 residues.

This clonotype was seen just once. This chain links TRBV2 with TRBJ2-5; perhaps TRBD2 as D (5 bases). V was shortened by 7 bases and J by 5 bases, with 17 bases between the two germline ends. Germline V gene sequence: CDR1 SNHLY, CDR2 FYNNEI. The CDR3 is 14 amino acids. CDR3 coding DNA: TGTGCCAGCATGTCGGGGAACTCTGGCGAGACCCAGTACTTC. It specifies CASMSGNSGETQYF.